The clone carrying this TCR beta chain has a handful of counts. This sample was taken from a study of blood T cell repertoires in COVID-19. For the study at large: Sources were T cells, B-cell-depleted T cells, or PBMCs; the material itself was cDNA or gDNA.

Per the authors' pipeline: Estimation of nucleated cell counts relied on the amplification of reference gene primers. The method was immunoSEQ multiplex PCR; TCRdb's version includes in-frame clones alone and lacks a portion of them. The D gene and trimming were derived from the DNA, and the V and J assignments and clone size from that table. This table holds 410,000 or so clones, approximately 90% found once. Per germline, CDR1 SGDLS and CDR2 YYNGEE. The trim removed 4 bases at V and 2 bases at J, leaving 9 bases unmatched. CDR3 size: 17 residues. V gene TRBV9 combines with J gene TRBJ2-1, with 10 bases matching TRBD1. Sequencing was performed on peripheral blood. The TCR sequence derives from a woman aged 25 to 39 with active or convalescent COVID-19. Here the CDR3 reads CASSLGIDRGPYNEQFF. The CDR3 coding sequence is TGTGCCAGCAGCCTAGGTATTGACAGGGGGCCCTACAATGAGCAGTTCTTC.